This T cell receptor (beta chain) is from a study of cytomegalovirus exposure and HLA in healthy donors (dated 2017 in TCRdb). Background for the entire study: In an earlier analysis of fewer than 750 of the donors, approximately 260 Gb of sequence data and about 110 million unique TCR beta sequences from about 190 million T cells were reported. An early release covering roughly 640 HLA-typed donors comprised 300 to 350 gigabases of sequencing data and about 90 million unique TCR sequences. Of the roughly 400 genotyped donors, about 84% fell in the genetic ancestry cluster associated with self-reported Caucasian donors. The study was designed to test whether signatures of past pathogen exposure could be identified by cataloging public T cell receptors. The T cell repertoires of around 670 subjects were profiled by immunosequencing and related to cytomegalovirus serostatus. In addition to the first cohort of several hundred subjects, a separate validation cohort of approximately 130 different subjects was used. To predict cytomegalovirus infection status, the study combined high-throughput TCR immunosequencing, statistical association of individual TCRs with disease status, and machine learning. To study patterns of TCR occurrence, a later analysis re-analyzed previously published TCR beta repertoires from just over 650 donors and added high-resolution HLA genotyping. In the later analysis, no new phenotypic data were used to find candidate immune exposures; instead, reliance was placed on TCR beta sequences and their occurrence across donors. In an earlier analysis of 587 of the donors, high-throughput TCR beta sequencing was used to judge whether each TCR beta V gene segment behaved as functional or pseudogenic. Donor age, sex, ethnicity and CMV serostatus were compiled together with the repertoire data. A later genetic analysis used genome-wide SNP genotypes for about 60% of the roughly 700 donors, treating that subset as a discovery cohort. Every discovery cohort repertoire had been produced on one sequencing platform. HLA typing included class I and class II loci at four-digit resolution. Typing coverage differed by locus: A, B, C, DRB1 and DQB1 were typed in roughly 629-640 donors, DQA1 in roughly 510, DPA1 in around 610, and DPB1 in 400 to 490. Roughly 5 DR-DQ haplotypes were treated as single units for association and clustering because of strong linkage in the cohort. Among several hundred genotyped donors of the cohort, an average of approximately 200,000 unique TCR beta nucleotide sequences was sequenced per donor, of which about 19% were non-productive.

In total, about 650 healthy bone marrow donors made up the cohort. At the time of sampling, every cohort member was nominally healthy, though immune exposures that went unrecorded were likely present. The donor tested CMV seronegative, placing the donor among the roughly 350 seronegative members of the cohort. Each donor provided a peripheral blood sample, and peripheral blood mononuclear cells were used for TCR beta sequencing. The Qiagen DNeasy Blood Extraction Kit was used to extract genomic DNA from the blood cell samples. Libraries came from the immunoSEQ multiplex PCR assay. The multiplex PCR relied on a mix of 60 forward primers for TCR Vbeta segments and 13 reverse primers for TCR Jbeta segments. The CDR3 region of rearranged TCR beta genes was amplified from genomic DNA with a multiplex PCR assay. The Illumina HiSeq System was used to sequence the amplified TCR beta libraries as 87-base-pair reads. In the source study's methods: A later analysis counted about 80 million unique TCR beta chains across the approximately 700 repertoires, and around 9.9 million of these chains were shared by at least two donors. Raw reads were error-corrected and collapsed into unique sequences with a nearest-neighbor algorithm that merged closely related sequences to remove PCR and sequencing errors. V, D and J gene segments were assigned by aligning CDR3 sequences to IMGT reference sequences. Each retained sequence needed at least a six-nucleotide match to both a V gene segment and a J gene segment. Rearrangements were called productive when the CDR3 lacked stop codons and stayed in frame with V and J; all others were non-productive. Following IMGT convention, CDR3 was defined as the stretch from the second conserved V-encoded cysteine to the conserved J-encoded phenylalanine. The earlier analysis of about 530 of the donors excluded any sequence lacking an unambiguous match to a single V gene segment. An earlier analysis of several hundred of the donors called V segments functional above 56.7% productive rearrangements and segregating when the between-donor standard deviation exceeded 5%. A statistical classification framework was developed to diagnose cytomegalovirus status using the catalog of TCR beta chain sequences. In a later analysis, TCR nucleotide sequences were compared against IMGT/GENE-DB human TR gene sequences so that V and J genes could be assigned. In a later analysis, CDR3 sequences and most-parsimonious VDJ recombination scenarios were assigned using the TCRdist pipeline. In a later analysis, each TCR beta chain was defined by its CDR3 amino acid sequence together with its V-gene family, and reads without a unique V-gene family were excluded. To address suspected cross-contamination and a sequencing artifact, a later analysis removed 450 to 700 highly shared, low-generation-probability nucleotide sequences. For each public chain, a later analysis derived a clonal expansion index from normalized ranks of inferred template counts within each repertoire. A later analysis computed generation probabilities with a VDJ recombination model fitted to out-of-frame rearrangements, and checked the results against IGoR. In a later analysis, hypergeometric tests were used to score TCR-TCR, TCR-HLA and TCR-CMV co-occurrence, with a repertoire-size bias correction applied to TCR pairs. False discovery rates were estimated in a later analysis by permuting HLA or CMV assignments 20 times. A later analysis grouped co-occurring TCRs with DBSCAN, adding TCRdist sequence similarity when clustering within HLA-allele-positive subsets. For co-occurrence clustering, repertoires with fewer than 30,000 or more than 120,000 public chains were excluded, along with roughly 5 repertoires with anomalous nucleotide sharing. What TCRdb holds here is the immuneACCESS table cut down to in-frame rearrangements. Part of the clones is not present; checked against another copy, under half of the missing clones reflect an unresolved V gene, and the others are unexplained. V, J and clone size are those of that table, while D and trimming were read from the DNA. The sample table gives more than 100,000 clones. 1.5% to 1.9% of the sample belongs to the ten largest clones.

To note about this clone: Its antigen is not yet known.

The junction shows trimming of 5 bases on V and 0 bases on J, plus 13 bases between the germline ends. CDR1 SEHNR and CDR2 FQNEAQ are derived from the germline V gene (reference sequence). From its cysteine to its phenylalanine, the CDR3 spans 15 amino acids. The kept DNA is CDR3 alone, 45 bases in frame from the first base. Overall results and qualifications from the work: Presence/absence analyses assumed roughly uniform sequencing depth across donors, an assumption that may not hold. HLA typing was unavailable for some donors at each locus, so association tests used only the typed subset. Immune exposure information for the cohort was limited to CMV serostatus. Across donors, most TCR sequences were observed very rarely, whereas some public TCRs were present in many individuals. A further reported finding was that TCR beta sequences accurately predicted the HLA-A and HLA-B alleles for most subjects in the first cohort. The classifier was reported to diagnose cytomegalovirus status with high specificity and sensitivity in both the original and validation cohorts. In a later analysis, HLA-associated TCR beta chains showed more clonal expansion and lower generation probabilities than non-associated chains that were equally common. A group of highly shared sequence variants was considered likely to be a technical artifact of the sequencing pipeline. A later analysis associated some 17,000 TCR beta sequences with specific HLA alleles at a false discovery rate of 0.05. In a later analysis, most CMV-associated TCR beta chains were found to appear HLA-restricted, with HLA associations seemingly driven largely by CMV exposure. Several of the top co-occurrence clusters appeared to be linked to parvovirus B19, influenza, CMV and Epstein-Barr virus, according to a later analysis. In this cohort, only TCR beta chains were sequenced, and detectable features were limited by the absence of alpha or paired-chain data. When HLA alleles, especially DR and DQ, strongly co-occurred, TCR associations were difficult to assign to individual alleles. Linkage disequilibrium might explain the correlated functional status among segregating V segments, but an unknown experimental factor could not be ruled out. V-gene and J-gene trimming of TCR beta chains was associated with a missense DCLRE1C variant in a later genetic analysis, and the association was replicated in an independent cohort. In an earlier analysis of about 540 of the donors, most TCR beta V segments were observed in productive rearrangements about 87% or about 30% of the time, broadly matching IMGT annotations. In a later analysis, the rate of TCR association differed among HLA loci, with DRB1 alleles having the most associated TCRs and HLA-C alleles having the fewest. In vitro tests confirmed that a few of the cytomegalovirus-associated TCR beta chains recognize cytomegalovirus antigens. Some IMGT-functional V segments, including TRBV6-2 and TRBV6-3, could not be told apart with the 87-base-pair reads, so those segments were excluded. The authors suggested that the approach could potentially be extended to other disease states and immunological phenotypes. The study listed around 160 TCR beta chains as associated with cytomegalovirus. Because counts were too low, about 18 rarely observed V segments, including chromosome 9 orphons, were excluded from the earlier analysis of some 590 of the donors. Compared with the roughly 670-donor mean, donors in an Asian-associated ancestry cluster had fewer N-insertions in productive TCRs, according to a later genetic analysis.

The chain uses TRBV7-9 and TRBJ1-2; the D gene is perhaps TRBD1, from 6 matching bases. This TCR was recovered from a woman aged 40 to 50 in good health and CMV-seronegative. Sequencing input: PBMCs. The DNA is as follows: TGTGCCAGCAGCGTTTGGACAGTAGCTAACTATGGCTACACCTTC. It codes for CASSVWTVANYGYTF.